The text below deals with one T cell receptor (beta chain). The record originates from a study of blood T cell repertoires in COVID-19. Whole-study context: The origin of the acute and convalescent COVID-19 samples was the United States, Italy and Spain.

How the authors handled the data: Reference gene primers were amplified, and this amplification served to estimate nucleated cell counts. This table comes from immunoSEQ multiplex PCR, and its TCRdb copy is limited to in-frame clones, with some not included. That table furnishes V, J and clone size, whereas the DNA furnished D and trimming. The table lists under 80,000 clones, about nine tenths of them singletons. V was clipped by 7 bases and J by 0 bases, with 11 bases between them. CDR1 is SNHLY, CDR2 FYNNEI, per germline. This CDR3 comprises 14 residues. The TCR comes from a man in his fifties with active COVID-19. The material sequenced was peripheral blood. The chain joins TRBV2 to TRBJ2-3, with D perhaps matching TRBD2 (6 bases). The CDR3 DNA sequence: TGTGCCAGCAAGCGCGGGGAGAGCACAGATACGCAGTATTTT. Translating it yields CASKRGESTDTQYF.